A selection of T cell receptor beta chains follows, all from one sample in a study of pediatric ulcerative colitis. This table comes from immunoSEQ multiplex PCR, and its TCRdb copy is limited to in-frame clones, with some not included. The top ten hold 3% to 4.5% of the sample, which has 40,000 to 55,000 clones, around 76% seen once. The sequencing input was gut tissue. These receptors originate from a girl aged 10 to 17 with moderate ulcerative colitis. Both conserved end residues are part of each CDR3. The D gene is left open where the match is weak. Size is omitted from some rows. Given values are once, few, many or a class for expanded clones.

d_gene: .
abundance: .
j_gene: TRBJ1-1
len: 12
v_gene: TRBV19
CDR3nt: TGTGCCAGTAGTATTCGAAGCACTGAAGCTTTCTTT
CDR3aa: CASSIRSTEAFF

d_gene: .
abundance: .
j_gene: TRBJ1-6
len: 14
v_gene: TRBV7-3
CDR3nt: TGTGCCAGCAGCCCGGGGGTTATCCTATCCCCCCTCCACTTT
CDR3aa: CASSPGVILSPLHF

d_gene: .
abundance: .
j_gene: TRBJ1-2
len: 14
v_gene: TRBV18
CDR3nt: TGTGCCAGCTCCCGAACAGGTGCTAACTATGGCTACACCTTC
CDR3aa: CASSRTGANYGYTF

d_gene: TRBD1
abundance: .
j_gene: TRBJ2-7
len: 14
v_gene: TRBV9
CDR3nt: TGTGCCAGCAGCGCCCTAAGTGGGACAGGCGAGCAGTACTTC
CDR3aa: CASSALSGTGEQYF

d_gene: TRBD1
abundance: .
j_gene: TRBJ2-7
len: 13
v_gene: TRBV5-4
CDR3nt: TGTGCCATTAGGGACAGGGGCTCCTACGAGCAGTACTTC
CDR3aa: CAIRDRGSYEQYF

d_gene: TRBD1
abundance: .
j_gene: TRBJ1-6
len: 16
v_gene: TRBV7-6
CDR3nt: TGTGCCAGCAGCTTAGGGACAGGGGTCCCCAATTCACCCCTCCACTTT
CDR3aa: CASSLGTGVPNSPLHF

d_gene: .
abundance: few
j_gene: TRBJ1-2
len: 14
v_gene: TRBV5-1
CDR3nt: TGCGCCAGCAGCTCATCTGGGACGATCTATGGCTACACCTTC
CDR3aa: CASSSSGTIYGYTF

d_gene: .
abundance: .
j_gene: TRBJ1-1
len: 16
v_gene: TRBV11-3
CDR3nt: TGTGCCAGCAGCTTAGATCTAGGCGCGACGGACACTGAAGCTTTCTTT
CDR3aa: CASSLDLGATDTEAFF

d_gene: TRBD1
abundance: .
j_gene: TRBJ2-1
len: 17
v_gene: TRBV27
CDR3nt: TGTGCCAGCAGTTTTTTGGACAGGTCACCGTCCTACAATGAGCAGTTCTTC
CDR3aa: CASSFLDRSPSYNEQFF

d_gene: .
abundance: .
j_gene: TRBJ2-3
len: 16
v_gene: TRBV7-9
CDR3nt: TGTGCCAGCAGCTTTCTTCCAGGGTCTAGGACAGATACGCAGTATTTT
CDR3aa: CASSFLPGSRTDTQYF

d_gene: .
abundance: .
j_gene: TRBJ2-1
len: 13
v_gene: TRBV7-6
CDR3nt: TGTGCCAGCAGCTCGGGTCTTTACAATGAGCAGTTCTTC
CDR3aa: CASSSGLYNEQFF

d_gene: .
abundance: .
j_gene: TRBJ1-1
len: 15
v_gene: TRBV2
CDR3nt: TGTGCCAGCAGGGCACTACTCACACAGGTAGCTGAAGCTTTCTTT
CDR3aa: CASRALLTQVAEAFF

d_gene: TRBD1
abundance: once
j_gene: TRBJ2-7
len: 14
v_gene: TRBV30
CDR3nt: TGTGCCTGGAGTCGACAGGGTGAGGCTTACGAGCAGTACTTC
CDR3aa: CAWSRQGEAYEQYF

d_gene: .
abundance: few
j_gene: TRBJ2-2
len: 13
v_gene: TRBV9
CDR3nt: TGTGCCAGCAGCGTACGGAACACCGGGGAGCTGTTTTTT
CDR3aa: CASSVRNTGELFF

d_gene: TRBD1
abundance: .
j_gene: TRBJ2-7
len: 15
v_gene: TRBV27
CDR3nt: TGTGCCAGCAGTCCACGTGGGACAGGGGTAGGGGAGCAGTACTTC
CDR3aa: CASSPRGTGVGEQYF

d_gene: .
abundance: .
j_gene: TRBJ1-2
len: 15
v_gene: TRBV14
CDR3nt: TGTGCCAGCAGCCAAGAGGCAGGTGGACCCTATGGCTACACCTTC
CDR3aa: CASSQEAGGPYGYTF

d_gene: .
abundance: .
j_gene: TRBJ1-1
len: 15
v_gene: TRBV19
CDR3nt: TGTGCCAGTAGTATAGGGAGGCGGATGAACACTGAAGCTTTCTTT
CDR3aa: CASSIGRRMNTEAFF

d_gene: .
abundance: .
j_gene: TRBJ2-7
len: 12
v_gene: TRBV30
CDR3nt: TGTGCCTGGAGTGTAAGTGGTGGCGAGCAGTACTTC
CDR3aa: CAWSVSGGEQYF

d_gene: .
abundance: .
j_gene: TRBJ2-2
len: 13
v_gene: TRBV21-1
CDR3nt: TGTGCCAGCAATGAGGGCCAGGCCGGGGAGCTGTTTTTT
CDR3aa: CASNEGQAGELFF

d_gene: .
abundance: few
j_gene: TRBJ1-5
len: 14
v_gene: TRBV27
CDR3nt: TGTGCCAGCAGTTCGATCAGGGAGGACCAGCCCCAGCATTTT
CDR3aa: CASSSIREDQPQHF

d_gene: .
abundance: .
j_gene: TRBJ1-2
len: 15
v_gene: TRBV5-3
CDR3nt: TGTGCCAGAATAGACCGGTTCGGTTACCTCTTAGGCTACACCTTC
CDR3aa: CARIDRFGYLLGYTF

d_gene: TRBD2
abundance: .
j_gene: TRBJ2-1
len: 13
v_gene: TRBV7-2
CDR3nt: TGTGCCAGCAGCTCGACTAGCGGGAACGAGCAGTTCTTC
CDR3aa: CASSSTSGNEQFF

d_gene: .
abundance: .
j_gene: TRBJ1-1
len: 13
v_gene: TRBV19
CDR3nt: TGTGCCAGTAGATCGGGTGGTCACACTGAAGCTTTCTTT
CDR3aa: CASRSGGHTEAFF

d_gene: .
abundance: .
j_gene: TRBJ2-3
len: 16
v_gene: TRBV2
CDR3nt: TGTGCCAGCAGCGGACTAAAACTAGCTAGCACAGATACGCAGTATTTT
CDR3aa: CASSGLKLASTDTQYF

d_gene: .
abundance: .
j_gene: TRBJ2-1
len: 15
v_gene: TRBV18
CDR3nt: TGTGCCAGCTCACCATACGCCTCGGGATACAATGAGCAGTTCTTC
CDR3aa: CASSPYASGYNEQFF

d_gene: .
abundance: .
j_gene: TRBJ1-3
len: 16
v_gene: TRBV11-2
CDR3nt: TGTGCCAGCAGCCCACGGGACACACTCTCTGGAAACACCATATATTTT
CDR3aa: CASSPRDTLSGNTIYF

d_gene: .
abundance: .
j_gene: TRBJ1-3
len: 15
v_gene: TRBV28
CDR3nt: TGTGCCAGCAGTCTTCGTGGGGGTCCCCTTGACACCATATATTTT
CDR3aa: CASSLRGGPLDTIYF

d_gene: TRBD2
abundance: .
j_gene: TRBJ2-3
len: 17
v_gene: TRBV19
CDR3nt: TGTGCCAGTAGTACCATGGGACTAGCGGGATTGGTAGATACGCAGTATTTT
CDR3aa: CASSTMGLAGLVDTQYF

d_gene: .
abundance: .
j_gene: TRBJ2-2
len: 13
v_gene: TRBV12-5
CDR3nt: TGTGCTAGTGGTTTACAGAGCGCCGGGGAGCTGTTTTTT
CDR3aa: CASGLQSAGELFF